This passage covers 28 T cell receptor beta chains from one sample sequenced in a study of human T cells and chemical hapten exposure. Using its own MiXCR run on the RACE reads, TCRdb lists one record per CDR3 protein. The repertoire holds about 360,000 distinct CDR3 sequences, under 8% seen once, with 8% to 9% in the top ten. Described time point: patch test 1, 2 weeks after DPC sensitization. Treatment meaning: therapeutic diphenylcyclopropenone sensitization with weekly scalp DPC. Material: whole blood, obtained in connection with sensitization to the hapten diphenylcyclopropenone (DPC). The receptor set was obtained from a young woman with alopecia areata. Some clones in this sample may be carry-over from other donors' samples.

The CDR3 reads CASSYDRGGEQYF. CDR3 in DNA: TGCGCCAGCAGCTACGACAGGGGAGGCGAGCAGTACTTC. The chain links TRBV5-1 to TRBJ2-7; TRBD1 matches at 8 bases. The V gene end was trimmed by 3 bases and the J gene end by 6 bases; junction bases not matched to a gene: 5. CDR3 length equals 13 residues. CDR1 is SGHRS, CDR2 YFSETQ, per germline.

The chain combines TRBV6-2 or TRBV6-3 with TRBJ1-1; 9 bases are shared with TRBD1. This CDR3 comprises 16 residues. The V gene end was trimmed by 6 bases and the J gene end by 0 bases; junction bases not matched to a gene: 8. Germline CDR1 and CDR2: MNHEY and SVGEGT. Written as DNA, the CDR3 is TGTGCCAGCAGAGACAGGGGGGGCCATATGAACACTGAAGCTTTCTTT. It is translated as CASRDRGGHMNTEAFF.

The J gene is TRBJ1-2, the V gene TRBV7-2; D is undetermined. CDR3 length equals 13 residues. Trimming stripped 8 bases from V and 7 bases from J, with 17 bases between. Germline CDR1 is SGHTA and CDR2 is FQGNSA. Here the CDR3 reads CASGSRASTGYTF. For the CDR3, the DNA is TGTGCCAGCGGAAGCCGGGCCTCCACTGGCTACACCTTC.

The J gene is TRBJ2-7, the V gene TRBV2, with no clear D. V was pared by 5 bases and J by 4 bases, with 6 bases between. Germline values: CDR1 SNHLY, CDR2 FYNNEI. The CDR3 contains 11 residues. The CDR3 bases are TGTGCCAGCAGTTCTGAGTACGAGCAGTACTTC. Its translation: CASSSEYEQYF.

Of note for this clonotype: Germline and junction disagree at one end, which may indicate a read error. The genes are TRBV19 and TRBJ2-2; the D gene could be TRBD1 or TRBD2 (5 bases each). The germline gives CDR1 LNHDA, CDR2 SQIVND (reference sequence). This CDR3 is built from 14 residues. CDR3 nucleotide sequence: TGTGCCAGTAGTATGGATCCGGGACCCGGGGAGCTGCTTTTT. Translated: CASSMDPGPGELLF.

The CDR3 DNA sequence: TGTGCCACCGCAGGGGGTTTGAACACTGAAGCTTTCTTT. This codes for CATAGGLNTEAFF. The gene calls are TRBV14 and TRBJ1-1; 7 bases agree with TRBD1. The CDR3 contains 13 residues. CDR1 and CDR2 from the germline V gene are SGHDN and FVKESK. J was trimmed by 0 bases and V by 10 bases; bases with no gene match: 5.

The chain carries TRBV29-1 and TRBJ2-2; D not resolved. V gave up 3 bases and J gave up 5 bases, with 4 bases separating them. This CDR3 region has 11 residues. The V gene's germline CDR1 is SQVTM and CDR2 ANQGSEA. CDR3 DNA sequence: TGCAGCGTTGAGGGAACCGGGGAGCTGTTTTTT. This gives the protein CSVEGTGELFF.

In its sample, this clonotype was seen a few times. This chain uses TRBV29-1 with TRBJ2-1; 8 nucleotides align to TRBD2. Per germline, CDR1 SQVTM and CDR2 ANQGSEA. This CDR3 has 14 residues. V gave up 4 bases and J gave up 5 bases; unmatched junction bases: 7. In DNA, the CDR3 is TGCAGCGTTGTCGGGGGGGGCCGTGACAATGAGCAGTTCTTC. As protein: CSVVGGGRDNEQFF.

This rearrangement joins TRBV18 to TRBJ1-5; TRBD1 aligns across 9 bases. CDR3 length equals 14 residues. CDR1 and CDR2 from the germline V gene are KGHSH and LQKENI. The V gene end was trimmed by 2 bases and the J gene end by 8 bases; junction bases not matched to a gene: 4. DNA for the CDR3: TGTGCCAGCTCACCAGGGACAGGGTTTAAGCCCCAGCATTTT. It is translated as CASSPGTGFKPQHF. Full variable domain (remainder filled in from reference TRBV18 and TRBJ1-5): NAGVMQNPRHLVRRRGQEARLRCSPMKGHSHVYWYRQLPEEGLKFMVYLQKENIIDESGMPKERFSAEFPKEGPSILRIQQVVRGDSAAYFCASSPGTGFKPQHFGDGTRLSIL.

This clonotype occurred a few times. The V gene is TRBV29-1, the J gene TRBJ2-1, with 13 bases that match TRBD2. Germline CDR1 and CDR2: SQVTM and ANQGSEA. Trimming cost V 7 bases and J 4 bases; bases outside gene matches: 13. The CDR3 is 17 amino acids. As DNA, the CDR3 is TGCAGCGCTGCCGGAACTAGCGGGGGGGCGTTTTACAATGAGCAGTTCTTC. Amino acid sequence: CSAAGTSGGAFYNEQFF.

This clonotype was counted a few times. The rearrangement uses TRBV5-4 and TRBJ1-1; D call uncertain. This CDR3 spans 15 amino acids. V gave up 5 bases and J gave up 3 bases, with 17 bases separating them. Germline CDR1 is SGHNT and CDR2 is YYREEE (reference sequence). DNA of the CDR3: TGTGCCAGCAGTGGAACCGGCAGAAGGGACACTGAAGCTTTCTTT. Encoded protein: CASSGTGRRDTEAFF.

There are a few counts of this clonotype. The chain recombines TRBV3-1 with TRBJ2-3; 7 bases agree with TRBD2. The germline V gene encodes CDR1 LGHDT and CDR2 YNNKEL (reference sequence). V shed 1 base, J shed 5 bases, and the junction held 12 bases outside the gene matches. CDR3 length equals 17 residues. DNA of the CDR3: TGTGCCAGCAGCCAAGCCCACGGACTAGGCGGGGGAGATACGCAGTATTTT. Residues: CASSQAHGLGGGDTQYF.

This clonotype was seen ten or more times. The chain recombines TRBV12-3 or TRBV12-4 with TRBJ1-5, with no clear D. The V end lost 3 bases, the J end lost 5 bases, and 8 bases lay between the germline ends. The CDR3 covers 13 residues. The CDR3 region is CASSFGVDQPQHF. The CDR3, as DNA: TGTGCCAGCAGTTTCGGGGTTGATCAGCCCCAGCATTTT.

This clonotype was detected a few times. The J gene is TRBJ2-3, the V gene TRBV9; maybe TRBD2 (7 bases). The CDR3 runs to 14 residues. V shed 6 bases and J shed 5 bases, with 16 bases lying between them. Germline lookup yields CDR1 SGDLS and CDR2 YYNGEE. CDR3: CASKAAGAQDTQYF. The CDR3 bases are TGTGCCAGCAAAGCGGCGGGGGCCCAAGATACGCAGTATTTT.

This clonotype occurred many times. The chain has TRBV14 and TRBJ2-5; D gene unclear. Germline loops: CDR1 SGHDN, CDR2 FVKESK. Trimming took off 4 bases at V and 0 bases at J, with 6 bases between the two ends. CDR3 length: 13 amino acids. CDR3 in amino acids: CASSRNHQETQYF. DNA for the CDR3: TGTGCCAGCAGCCGCAACCACCAAGAGACCCAGTACTTC.

Ten or more counts support this clonotype. The chain joins TRBV10-3 to TRBJ2-5, with unresolved D. Trimming pared 5 bases from V and 3 bases from J, leaving 19 bases between. The CDR3 consists of 16 residues. Germline V lookup: CDR1 ENHRY, CDR2 SYGVKD. The CDR3 region is CAISRKPRIGEETQYF. For the CDR3, the DNA is TGTGCCATCAGTCGGAAGCCCAGAATAGGCGAAGAGACCCAGTACTTC.

This clonotype was detected many times. The chain employs TRBV5-4 and TRBJ2-1, with 13 bases identical to TRBD2. V lost 0 bases and J lost 7; bases outside the gene matches: 7. This CDR3 spans 17 amino acids. Germline CDR1 SGHNT, CDR2 YYREEE (reference sequence). Here the CDR3 reads CASSLGGLAGTRNEQFF. CDR3 bases: TGTGCCAGCAGCTTGGGGGGACTAGCGGGGACGAGAAATGAGCAGTTCTTC.

Only a few counts were recorded for this clonotype. The chain employs TRBV19 and TRBJ1-2, with D maybe TRBD1 (5 bases). Trimming took 5 bases from V and 8 from J, leaving 15 bases between them. This CDR3 has 13 residues. Looked up from germline, CDR1 is LNHDA and CDR2 is SQIVND (reference sequence). CDR3 DNA sequence: TGTGCCAGTAGTGCCTCGATGGCAGGGGGCTACACCTTC. Translated: CASSASMAGGYTF.

The CDR3 protein is CSALTGDSNQPQHF. CDR3 nucleotides: TGCAGTGCCCTGACAGGGGATAGCAATCAGCCCCAGCATTTT. The chain uses TRBV20-1 and TRBJ1-5; 8 nucleotides line up with TRBD1. CDR1 and CDR2 from the germline V gene are DFQATT and SNEGSKA (reference sequence). Trimming cost V 6 bases and J 0 bases; bases outside gene matches: 4. The CDR3 covers 14 residues.

At least ten counts were recorded for this clonotype. The chain combines TRBV7-3 with TRBJ2-7; 8 nucleotides line up with TRBD1. The CDR3 length is 16 residues. Losses at the gene ends were 1 base for V and 6 bases for J; bases not matched to a gene: 11. Germline-derived CDR1 and CDR2 are SGHTA and FQGTGA. The CDR3 here is CASSLSAGQGFGEQYF. CDR3 DNA: TGTGCCAGCAGCTTAAGCGCCGGACAGGGCTTTGGCGAGCAGTACTTC. The variable domain in full, with the rest retrieved from reference TRBV7-3 and TRBJ2-7, is GAGVSQTPSNKVTEKGKYVELRCDPISGHTALYWYRQSLGQGPEFLIYFQGTGAADDSGLPNDRFFAVRPEGSVSTLKIQRTERGDSAVYLCASSLSAGQGFGEQYFGPGTRLTVT.

This clonotype was counted only a few times. CDR3 sequence reads: CATREKSGPNTGELFF. In DNA, the CDR3 is TGTGCCACCAGAGAAAAGAGCGGCCCGAACACCGGGGAGCTGTTTTTT. The chain has TRBV24-1 and TRBJ2-2; perhaps TRBD2 as D (5 bases). The CDR3 runs 16 residues. V was shortened by 7 bases and J by 0 bases, with 14 bases between the two germline ends. The germline gives CDR1 KGHDR, CDR2 SFDVKD.

CDR3 loop: CASSYGPGVYTDTQYF. The CDR3, as DNA: TGTGCCAGCAGTTACGGTCCGGGGGTCTACACAGATACGCAGTATTTT. The rearrangement links TRBV6-2 or TRBV6-3 to TRBJ2-3, with TRBD2 as a possible D gene (6 bases). Germline V gene lookup returns CDR1 MNHEY and CDR2 SVGEGT. V lost 2 bases to trimming and J lost 2 bases, with 14 bases between them. The CDR3 length is 16 residues.

This clonotype was seen more than once but under ten times. The chain joins TRBV5-4 to TRBJ1-2, with TRBD1 matching 9 bases. The CDR3 contains 13 residues. The V gene's germline CDR1 is SGHNT and CDR2 YYREEE (reference sequence). Trimming cost V 3 bases and J 14 bases; bases outside gene matches: 11. The CDR3 region has the DNA TGTGCCAGCAGCTCCCCGGGACAGGGTCCCTTAACCTTC. This codes for CASSSPGQGPLTF. Using reference TRBV5-4 and TRBJ1-2 for the parts outside the CDR3, the full variable domain is ETGVTQSPTHLIKTRGQQVTLRCSSQSGHNTVSWYQQALGQGPQFIFQYYREEENGRGNFPPRFSGLQFPNYSSELNVNALELDDSALYLCASSSPGQGPLTFGSGTRLTVV.

This clonotype was seen ten or more times. The chain is built from TRBV16 and TRBJ2-1; the D gene is possibly TRBD2 (6 bases). CDR1 KGHSY and CDR2 FQNENV come from the germline V gene. Trimming cost V 1 base and J 8 bases, with 24 bases left between them. CDR3 length: 18 amino acids. The CDR3 region has the DNA TGTGCCAGCAGCCAATTTTCTAGAGCGACGGGGGAATGGGATGAGCAGTTCTTC. Encoded protein: CASSQFSRATGEWDEQFF. Combining the CDR3 with reference TRBV16 and TRBJ2-1 gives the whole variable domain GEEVAQTPKHLVRGEGQKAKLYCAPIKGHSYVFWYQQVLKNEFKFLISFQNENVFDETGMPKERFSAKCLPNSPCSLEIQATKLEDSAVYFCASSQFSRATGEWDEQFFGPGTRLTVL.

This clonotype appeared many times. V and J are TRBV5-6 and TRBJ2-4, with D perhaps matching TRBD1 (5 bases). Germline V gives CDR1 SGHDT, CDR2 YYEEEE. The ends were cut back, 2 bases at V and 1 base at J, with 10 bases in the middle. The CDR3 contains 15 residues. CDR3 nucleotides: TGTGCCAGCAGCTTTTATCCAGGGGCCAAAAACATTCAGTACTTC. Translating it yields CASSFYPGAKNIQYF. The entire variable domain, with the rest obtained from reference TRBV5-6 and TRBJ2-4, is as follows: DAGVTQSPTHLIKTRGQQVTLRCSPKSGHDTVSWYQQALGQGPQFIFQYYEEEERQRGNFPDRFSGHQFPNYSSELNVNALLLGDSALYLCASSFYPGAKNIQYFGAGTRLSVL.

This clonotype was seen more than once but under ten times. The genes are TRBV19 and TRBJ1-2; 7 positions agree with TRBD1. V was clipped by 6 bases and J by 3 bases; unmatched bases: 13. The CDR3 has 16 amino acids. Germline CDR1 LNHDA, CDR2 SQIVND (reference sequence). The CDR3, as DNA: TGTGCCAGTAGGCCAATGTGGCAGGGGGATGACTATGGCTACACCTTC. Translating gives CASRPMWQGDDYGYTF.

This clonotype came up many times. The junction does not match germline at one end; this may be a read error. V gene TRBV2 combines with J gene TRBJ2-3; D is unresolved. The germline V gene encodes CDR1 SNHLY and CDR2 FYNNEI. This CDR3 has 14 amino acids. As DNA, the CDR3 is TGTGCCAGCAGCGAAGACAAGAGCACAGATACGCAGTATTTT. It specifies CASSEDKSTDTQYF.

The J gene is TRBJ2-3, the V gene TRBV4-1; tentatively, D is TRBD1 or TRBD2 (5 bases each). This CDR3 comprises 16 residues. V gave up 3 bases and J gave up 1 base, with 14 bases separating them. Germline CDR1 and CDR2: MGHRA and YSYEKL. CDR3 coding DNA: TGCGCCAGCAGCCAGGGGGTTGGGCCTCGCACAGATACGCAGTATTTT. Translated: CASSQGVGPRTDTQYF.